This T cell receptor (beta chain) appears in the sequencing data of a study of neurological immune-mediated disorders. Trimming pared 3 bases from V and 5 bases from J, leaving 18 bases between. This CDR3 has 16 residues. CDR1 is MNHEY and CDR2 is SMNVEV in the germline V gene (reference sequence). The authors made cDNA by 5'RACE with 10-nucleotide random UMIs. TCRdb processed the 5' RACE reads anew with MiXCR; each CDR3 protein has one entry. The repertoire includes approximately 90,000 distinct CDR3 sequences, about 3.8% of them detected once, and about 6% sits in the top ten. This clonotype occurred many times.

This sequence was found in a woman in her late teens or twenties with multiple sclerosis. The chain couples TRBV27 to TRBJ2-3; TRBD2 might be the D (6 bases). The sequenced sample consisted of PBMCs. The CDR3 nucleotides are TGTGCCAGCAGTTTTGATTTGGGGGGTAGGGAAGATACGCAGTATTTT. As protein: CASSFDLGGREDTQYF.